This TCR beta chain was captured in a study of blood T cell repertoires in COVID-19. Across the whole study: COVID-19 samples collected from the United States, Italy and Spain covered acute and convalescent phases.

TCRdb's copy holds only in-frame clones and misses some; the assay was immunoSEQ multiplex PCR. The sample includes about 250,000 clones, around 85% of them seen just once. The source material was peripheral blood. The receptor was derived from a man older than 75 with acute or convalescent COVID-19.

The CDR3 DNA follows: TGCAGTGCGCAGAGCACAGATACGCAGTATTTT. The encoded protein is CSAQSTDTQYF. V and J are TRBV20-1 and TRBJ2-3; D gene uncertain. This CDR3 region has 11 residues. V dropped 6 bases and J dropped 0 bases, with 4 bases sitting between them. The germline V gene encodes CDR1 DFQATT and CDR2 SNEGSKA (reference sequence).